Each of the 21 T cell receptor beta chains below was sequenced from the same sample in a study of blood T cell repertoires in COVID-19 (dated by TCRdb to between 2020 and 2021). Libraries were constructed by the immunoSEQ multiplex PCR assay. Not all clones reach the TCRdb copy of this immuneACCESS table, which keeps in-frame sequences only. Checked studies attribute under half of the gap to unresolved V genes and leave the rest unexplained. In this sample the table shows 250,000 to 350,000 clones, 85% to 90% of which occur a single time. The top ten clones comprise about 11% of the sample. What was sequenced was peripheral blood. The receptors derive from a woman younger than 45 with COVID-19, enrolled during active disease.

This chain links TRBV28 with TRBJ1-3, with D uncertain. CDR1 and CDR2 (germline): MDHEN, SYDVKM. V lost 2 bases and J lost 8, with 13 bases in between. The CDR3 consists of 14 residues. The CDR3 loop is CASSLEGPQDTIYF. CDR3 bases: TGTGCCAGCAGTTTAGAGGGCCCGCAGGACACCATATATTTT. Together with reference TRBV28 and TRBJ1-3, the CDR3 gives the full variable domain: DVKVTQSSRYLVKRTGEKVFLECVQDMDHENMFWYRQDPGLGLRLIYFSYDVKMKEKGDIPEGYSVSREKKERFSLILESASTNQTSMYLCASSLEGPQDTIYFGEGSWLTVV.

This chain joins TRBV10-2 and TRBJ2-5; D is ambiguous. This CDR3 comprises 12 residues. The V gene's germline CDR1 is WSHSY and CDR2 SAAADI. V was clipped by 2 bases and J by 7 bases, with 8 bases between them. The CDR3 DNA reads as TGCGCCAGCAGTGAGCCCCTGTTGACCCAGTACTTC. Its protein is CASSEPLLTQYF.

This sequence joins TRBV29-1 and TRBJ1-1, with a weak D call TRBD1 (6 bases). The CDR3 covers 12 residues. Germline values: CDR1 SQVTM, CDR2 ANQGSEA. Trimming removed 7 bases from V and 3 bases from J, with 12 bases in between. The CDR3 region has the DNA TGCAGCGCAGGACAGTTGGACACTGAAGCTTTCTTT. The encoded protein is CSAGQLDTEAFF. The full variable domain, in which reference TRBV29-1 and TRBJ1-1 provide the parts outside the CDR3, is SAVISQKPSRDICQRGTSLTIQCQVDSQVTMMFWYRQQPGQSLTLIATANQGSEATYESGFVIDKFPISRPNLTFSTLTVSNMSPEDSSIYLCSAGQLDTEAFFGQGTRLTVV.

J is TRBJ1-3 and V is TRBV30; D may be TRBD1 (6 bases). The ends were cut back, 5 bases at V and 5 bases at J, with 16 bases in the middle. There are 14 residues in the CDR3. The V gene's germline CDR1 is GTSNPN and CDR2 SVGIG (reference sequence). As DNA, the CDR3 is TGTGCCTGGGAGATCCGGACAGAGAGAAACACCATATATTTT. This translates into CAWEIRTERNTIYF.

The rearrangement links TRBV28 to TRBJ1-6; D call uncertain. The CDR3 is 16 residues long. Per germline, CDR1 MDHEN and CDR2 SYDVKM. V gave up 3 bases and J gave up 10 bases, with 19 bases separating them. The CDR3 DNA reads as TGTGCCAGCAGTTTCGGGCGGACTCGCCCCAACTCACCCCTCCACTTT. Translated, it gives CASSFGRTRPNSPLHF.

In DNA, the CDR3 is TGTGCCAGCAGCCGCGGGACCAAGGGGATTGATGGCTACACCTTC. This sequence encodes CASSRGTKGIDGYTF. The V call is TRBV6-2 or TRBV6-3, the J call TRBJ1-2, with D tentatively TRBD1 (5 bases). CDR1 and CDR2 from the germline V gene are MNHEY and SVGEGT. CDR3 size: 15 residues. Trimming left V 6 bases short and J 6 bases short, with 20 bases between.

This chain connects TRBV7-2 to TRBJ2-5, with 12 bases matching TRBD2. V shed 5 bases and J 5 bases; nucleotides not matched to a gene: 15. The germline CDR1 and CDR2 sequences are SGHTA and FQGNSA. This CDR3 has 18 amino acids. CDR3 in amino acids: CASSPGRVGTSGRETQYF. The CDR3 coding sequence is TGTGCCAGCAGCCCAGGACGTGTAGGGACTAGCGGGCGGGAGACCCAGTACTTC.

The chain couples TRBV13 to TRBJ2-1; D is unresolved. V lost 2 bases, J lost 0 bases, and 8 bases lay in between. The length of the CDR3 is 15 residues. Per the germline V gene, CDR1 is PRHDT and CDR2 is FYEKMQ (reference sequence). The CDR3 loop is CASSLLSYSYNEQFF. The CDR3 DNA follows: TGTGCCAGCAGCTTACTCTCGTACTCCTACAATGAGCAGTTCTTC.

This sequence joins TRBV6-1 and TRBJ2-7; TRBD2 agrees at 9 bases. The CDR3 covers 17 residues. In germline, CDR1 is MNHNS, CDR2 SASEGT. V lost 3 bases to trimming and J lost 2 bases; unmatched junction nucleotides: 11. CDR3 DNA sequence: TGTGCCAGCAGTGAGTGGGCCGGCGGGAGGGCCCCCTACGAGCAGTACTTC. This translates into CASSEWAGGRAPYEQYF.

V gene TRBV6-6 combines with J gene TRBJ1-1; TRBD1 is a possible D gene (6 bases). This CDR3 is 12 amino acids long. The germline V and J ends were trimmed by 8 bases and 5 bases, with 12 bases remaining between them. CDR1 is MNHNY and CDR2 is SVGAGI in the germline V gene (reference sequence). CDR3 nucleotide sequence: TGTGCCAGCGGACTCCAGGGGACTGAAGCTTTCTTT. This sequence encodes CASGLQGTEAFF.

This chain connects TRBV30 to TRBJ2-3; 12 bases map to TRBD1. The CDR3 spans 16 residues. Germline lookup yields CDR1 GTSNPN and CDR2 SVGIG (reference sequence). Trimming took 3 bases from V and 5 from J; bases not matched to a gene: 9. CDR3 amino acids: CAWRGTGGPYLDTQYF. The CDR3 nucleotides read TGTGCCTGGAGGGGGACAGGGGGCCCCTACTTAGATACGCAGTATTTT.

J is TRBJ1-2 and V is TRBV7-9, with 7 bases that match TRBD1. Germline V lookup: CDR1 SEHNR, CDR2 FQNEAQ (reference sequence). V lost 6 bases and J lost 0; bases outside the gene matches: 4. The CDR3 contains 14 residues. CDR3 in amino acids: CASRRDRANYGYTF. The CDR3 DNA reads TGTGCCAGCAGAAGGGACAGAGCTAACTATGGCTACACCTTC.

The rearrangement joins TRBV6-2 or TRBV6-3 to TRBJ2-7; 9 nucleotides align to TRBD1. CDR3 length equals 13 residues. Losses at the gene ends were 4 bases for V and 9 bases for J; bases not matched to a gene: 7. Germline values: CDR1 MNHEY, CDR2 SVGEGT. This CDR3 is CASSLGQGVRQYF. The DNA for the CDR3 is TGTGCCAGCAGTTTGGGACAGGGCGTAAGGCAGTACTTC.

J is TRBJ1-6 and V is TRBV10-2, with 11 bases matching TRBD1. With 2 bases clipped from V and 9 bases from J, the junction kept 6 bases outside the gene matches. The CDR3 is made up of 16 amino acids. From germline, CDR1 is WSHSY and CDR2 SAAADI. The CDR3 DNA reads TGCGCCAGCAGTGAGGGACAGGGGGCGGGAAGTTCACCCCTCCACTTT. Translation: CASSEGQGAGSSPLHF.

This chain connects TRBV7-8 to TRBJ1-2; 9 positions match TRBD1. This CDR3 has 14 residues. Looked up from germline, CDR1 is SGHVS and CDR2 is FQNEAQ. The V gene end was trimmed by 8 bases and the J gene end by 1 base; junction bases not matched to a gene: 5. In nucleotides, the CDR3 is TGTGCCAGCGGGCGGGACAGGGTTAACTATGGCTACACCTTC. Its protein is CASGRDRVNYGYTF.

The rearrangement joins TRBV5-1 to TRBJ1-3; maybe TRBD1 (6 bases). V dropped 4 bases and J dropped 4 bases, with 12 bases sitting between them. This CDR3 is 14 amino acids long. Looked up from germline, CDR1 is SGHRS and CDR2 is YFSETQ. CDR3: CASSVTGIGNTIYF. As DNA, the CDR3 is TGCGCCAGCAGCGTGACAGGAATCGGAAACACCATATATTTT.

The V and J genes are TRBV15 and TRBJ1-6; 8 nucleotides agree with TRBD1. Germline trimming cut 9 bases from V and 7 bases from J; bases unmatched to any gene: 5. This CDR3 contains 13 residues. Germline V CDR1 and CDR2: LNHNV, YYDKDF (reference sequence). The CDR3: CATSDRANSPLHF. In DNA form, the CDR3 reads TGTGCCACTTCGGACAGGGCCAATTCACCCCTCCACTTT. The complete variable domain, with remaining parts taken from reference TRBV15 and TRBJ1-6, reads DAMVIQNPRYQVTQFGKPVTLSCSQTLNHNVMYWYQQKSSQAPKLLFHYYDKDFNNEADTPDNFQSRRPNTSFCFLDIRSPGLGDTAMYLCATSDRANSPLHFGNGTRLTVT.

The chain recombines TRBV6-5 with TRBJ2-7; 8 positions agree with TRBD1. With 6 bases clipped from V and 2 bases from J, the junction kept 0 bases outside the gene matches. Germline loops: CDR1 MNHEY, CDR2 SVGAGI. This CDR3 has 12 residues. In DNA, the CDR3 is TGTGCCAGCAGGGACAGGGCCTACGAGCAGTACTTC. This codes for CASRDRAYEQYF.

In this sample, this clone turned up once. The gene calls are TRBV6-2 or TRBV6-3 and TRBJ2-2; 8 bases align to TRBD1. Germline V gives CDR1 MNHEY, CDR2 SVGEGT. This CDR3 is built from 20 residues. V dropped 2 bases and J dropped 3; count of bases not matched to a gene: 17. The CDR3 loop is CASSYRIQGGASTDTGELFF. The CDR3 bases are TGTGCCAGCAGTTACCGGATACAGGGGGGTGCTAGCACCGACACCGGGGAGCTGTTTTTT.

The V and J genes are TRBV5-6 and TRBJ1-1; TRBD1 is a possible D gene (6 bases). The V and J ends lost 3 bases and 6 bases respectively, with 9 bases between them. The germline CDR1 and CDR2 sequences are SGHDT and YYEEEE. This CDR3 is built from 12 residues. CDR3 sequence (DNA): TGTGCCAGCAGCTCGGGACAAGCTGAAGCTTTCTTT. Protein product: CASSSGQAEAFF.

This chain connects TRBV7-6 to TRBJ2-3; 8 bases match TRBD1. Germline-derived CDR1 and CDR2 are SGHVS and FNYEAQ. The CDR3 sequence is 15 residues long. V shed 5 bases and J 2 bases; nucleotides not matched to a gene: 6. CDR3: CASSPPDRATDTQYF. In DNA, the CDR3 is TGTGCCAGCAGCCCCCCGGACAGGGCCACAGATACGCAGTATTTT.